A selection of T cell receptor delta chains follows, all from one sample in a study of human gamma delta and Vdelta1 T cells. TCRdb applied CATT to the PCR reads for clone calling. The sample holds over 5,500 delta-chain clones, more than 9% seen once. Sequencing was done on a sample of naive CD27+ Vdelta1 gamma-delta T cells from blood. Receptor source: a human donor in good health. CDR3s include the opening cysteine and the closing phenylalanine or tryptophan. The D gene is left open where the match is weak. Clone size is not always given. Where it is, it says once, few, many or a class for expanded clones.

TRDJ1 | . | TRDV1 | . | TGTGCTCTTGGGGAAGCTCACCCAACACATAAACTCATCTTT | CALGEAHPTHKLIF
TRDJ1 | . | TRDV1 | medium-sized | TGTGCTCTTGGACTCACAGTTTCCCGCCGCCCGTACACCGATAAACTCATCTTT | CALGLTVSRRPYTDKLIF
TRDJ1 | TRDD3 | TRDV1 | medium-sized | TGTGCTCTTGGGAACCGGGGGCTTCCTACGACGACGGGAGGAGGGAACTGGGGGATACGAGGAGGGTTGTACACCGATAAACTCATCTTT | CALGNRGLPTTTGGGNWGIRGGLYTDKLIF
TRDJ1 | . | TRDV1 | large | TGTGCTCTAACTTCCTCCTTTCGTACCAGAAACGATAAACTCATCTTT | CALTSSFRTRNDKLIF
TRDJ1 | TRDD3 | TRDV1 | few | TGTGCTCTTGGCTTAAGGCACCTCAAGTACTGGGGGATACGAACCGATAAACTCATCTTT | CALGLRHLKYWGIRTDKLIF
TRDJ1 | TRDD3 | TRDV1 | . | TGTGCTCTTGCCGGGAACTGGGGATACGGACCATCTAACCTTTCCCCTTATTACACCGATAAACTCATCTTT | CALAGNWGYGPSNLSPYYTDKLIF
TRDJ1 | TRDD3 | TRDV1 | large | TGTGCTCTTGGGGTCCCTCAGACTGGGGGATACAACTTTTTAGGGCGCGATAAACTCATCTTT | CALGVPQTGGYNFLGRDKLIF
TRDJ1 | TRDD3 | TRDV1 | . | TGTGCTCTTGGGTGGCGCCTAAGGTTCCTTACTGGGGGAGAGTACACCGATAAACTCATCTTT | CALGWRLRFLTGGEYTDKLIF
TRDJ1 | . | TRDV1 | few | TGTGCTCTTGGGGAAGCCTTCAAACTGAAGGAGGCCGATAAACTCATCTTT | CALGEAFKLKEADKLIF
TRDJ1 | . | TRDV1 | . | TGTGCTCTTGGGGAATTCAAAGGCCTTCCTCATTCTCGTACTGGGGTATACAATCACACCGATAAACTCATCTTT | CALGEFKGLPHSRTGVYNHTDKLIF
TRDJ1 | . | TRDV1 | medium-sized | TGTGCTCTTACACCTACGCCTCCACGGCCGAACTGGGTGGGCACCGATAAACTCATCTTT | CALTPTPPRPNWVGTDKLIF
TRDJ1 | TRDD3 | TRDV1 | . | TGTGCTCTTGGGGAATCAGCGCCGGACTGGGGGATACGCGATACCGATAAACTCATCTTT | CALGESAPDWGIRDTDKLIF
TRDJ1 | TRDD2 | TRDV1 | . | TGTGCTCTTGGGGTTTCCTACTTCCTACGGCTGGGTCTAAGCACCGATAAACTCATCTTT | CALGVSYFLRLGLSTDKLIF
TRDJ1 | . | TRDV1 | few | TGTGCTCTTGGGGAACCCACTGGTGGAAGGCGCACCGATAAACTCATCTTT | CALGEPTGGRRTDKLIF
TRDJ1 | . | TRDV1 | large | TGTGCTCTTGGGAGGGGGGGCCCGCCACCAAGACCATACGCGGTGTTCACCGATAAACTCATCTTT | CALGRGGPPPRPYAVFTDKLIF
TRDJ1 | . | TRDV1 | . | TGCGCTCTTGGAGTCCCGTCTCGGAGGGGATCTGACACCGATAAACTCATCTTT | CALGVPSRRGSDTDKLIF
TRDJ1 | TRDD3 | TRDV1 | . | TGTGCTCTTGGGGCCTATCCCAACTGGGGGATACGGGCTGGGGGATTAGGCGATAAACTCATCTTT | CALGAYPNWGIRAGGLGDKLIF